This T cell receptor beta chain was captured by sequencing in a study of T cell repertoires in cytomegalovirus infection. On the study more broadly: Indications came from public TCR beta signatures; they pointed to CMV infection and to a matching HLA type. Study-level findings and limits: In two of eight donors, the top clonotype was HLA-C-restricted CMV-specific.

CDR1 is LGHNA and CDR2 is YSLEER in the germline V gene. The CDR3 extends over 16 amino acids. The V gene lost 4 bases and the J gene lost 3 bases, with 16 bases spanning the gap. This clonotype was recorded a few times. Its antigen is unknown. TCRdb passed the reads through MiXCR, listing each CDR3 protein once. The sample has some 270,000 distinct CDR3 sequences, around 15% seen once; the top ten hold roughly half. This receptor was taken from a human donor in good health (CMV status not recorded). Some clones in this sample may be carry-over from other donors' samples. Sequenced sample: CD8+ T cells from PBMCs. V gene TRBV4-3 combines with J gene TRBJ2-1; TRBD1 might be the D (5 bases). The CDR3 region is CASSPSWAGNYNEQFF. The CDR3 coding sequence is TGCGCCAGCAGCCCTAGTTGGGCAGGGAACTACAATGAGCAGTTCTTC.